The source of this T cell receptor beta chain is a study of CD8+ T cells in alopecia areata (dated by TCRdb to the late 2010s). A note on the overall study: Treated patients were enrolled in an open-label pilot trial of oral tofacitinib, 5 to 10 mg twice daily, for moderate-to-severe alopecia areata. Patients on tofacitinib were biopsied at baseline and after 4 and 24 weeks of treatment, and several of the patients also had a later scalp biopsy. Disease severity in treated patients was measured with the SALT score, which quantifies the percentage of affected scalp surface area. RNA was extracted with the PAXgene miRNA kit for fixed scalp, the miRNeasy kit for PBMCs, and the RNeasy kit for mouse skin. On the human side, TCRbeta sequencing was run on scalp tissue and on sorted CD4+ and CD8+ peripheral blood T cells from healthy controls and from alopecia areata patients with either patchy or totalis/universalis disease. Patients stayed on tofacitinib for 6 to 18 months and then had 6 months of follow-up off drug so that delayed response and recurrence could be assessed. immunoSEQ multiplex PCR using 35 Vbeta forward primers and 13 Jbeta reverse primers was used to amplify TCRbeta CDR3 regions. Clonality in the scalp was compared among normal scalp (n=4), patchy alopecia areata scalp (n=8), and alopecia totalis/universalis scalp (n=8). The study used high-throughput TCRbeta sequencing to examine T cell clonal expansion in alopecia areata, in both the C3H/HeJ mouse model and human patients. What the work shows at the level of the full study, not this receptor alone: Tofacitinib significantly lowered scalp clonality and the number of expanded CD8+ clones among the top 100 scalp clones. Resident alphabeta T cells in normal human skin are also sequenced, complicating scalp TCR repertoire analysis, unlike mouse skin dominated by gammadelta T cells. Shared TCR sequences between patients were less evident than in mice, which may be partly attributable to HLA diversity in the patient population. Because the treated cohort was small and included a single nonresponder, larger studies are needed to assess links between baseline CD8+ expansion and response. Higher clonality and more expanded CD8+ clones were observed in lesional scalp than in normal scalp, particularly in alopecia totalis/universalis, a finding suggestive of antigenic drive. During tofacitinib treatment, many expanded lesional clones remained in scalp and blood, and this persistence may partly explain relapse after treatment is stopped.

The library was generated by the immunoSEQ multiplex PCR assay. For TCR sequencing, RNA was extracted from every sample and reverse transcribed into cDNA to serve as template. SuperScript III was used for first-strand cDNA synthesis, primed with a 2:1 mix of oligo-dT and random hexamers. Amplification bias was assessed with a synthetic immune receptor repertoire, and residual bias was removed computationally. On the authors' methods: After raw reads were preprocessed to remove errors, the CDR3 was defined following IMGT conventions as running from the conserved cysteine to phenylalanine. Clonality was computed as 1 minus the Shannon entropy, with the entropy normalized by log2 of the number of productive unique TCRs. CD4 or CD8 identity of scalp clones was inferred by cross-referencing scalp TCRbeta sequences with sorted blood CD4 and CD8 repertoires. The source is immuneACCESS, and TCRdb retained only in-frame sequences with V and J called. Part of the clones is not carried over; for the studies checked, unresolved V genes explain less than half of this, and the remainder is unexplained. D and trimming come from the DNA, and the V and J calls and clone size come from that table. The sample profile shows some 190,000 clones; approximately 50% of them were found once. Of the sample, roughly a tenth is held by the ten largest clones.

In the paper's terms, the treatment or condition label means: oral pan-JAK inhibitor, 5-10 mg twice daily. Lesional scalp punch biopsies and peripheral blood were collected from alopecia areata patients. After PBMCs were isolated by density centrifugation and stained for CD3, CD4 and CD8, a FACSAria was used to sort CD4+ and CD8+ T cells. Including the terminal cysteine and phenylalanine, the CDR3 comprises 13 residues. Left in the record is the CDR3 DNA by itself, 39 bases read in frame from the first base. In the germline V gene (reference sequence), CDR1 corresponds to GTSNPN and CDR2 to SVGIG. V sheds 1 base and J sheds 4 bases, leaving 10 bases between their ends. As to this clone: What this receptor recognizes is not known. Within one base of it there is no much larger clone, and no base qualities were kept.

The chain couples TRBV30 to TRBJ1-2; the D gene is not confidently resolved. The starting material was CD8+ T cells sorted from blood, obtained around week 54, from a patient treated with tofacitinib. The sequence was collected from a human donor with alopecia areata. For the CDR3, the sequence is CAWSDGEGYGYTF. The sequenced DNA: TGTGCCTGGAGTGATGGAGAGGGCTATGGCTACACCTTC. When the CDR3 is completed using the reference TRBV30 and TRBJ1-2 genes on either side, the full variable domain is SQTIHQWPATLVQPVGSPLSLECTVEGTSNPNLYWYRQAAGRGLQLLFYSVGIGQISSEVPQNLSASRPQDRQFILSSKKLLLSDSGFYLCAWSDGEGYGYTFGSGTRLTVV.